What follows are 22 T cell receptor beta chains derived from one specimen sequenced in a study of CD8 T cells in Susac syndrome. It was with random hexamers that roughly 0.45 to 1 ug RNA was reverse transcribed. MiXCR was run by TCRdb on the immunoSEQ multiplex PCR reads, yielding one entry per CDR3 protein. The data show some 120,000 distinct CDR3 sequences, with approximately 96% seen just once and 0.087% held by the top ten. The sequenced sample consisted of CD4+ T cells from PBMCs. The receptors come from a human donor in good health.

About this clonotype: The junction departs from the called germline gene at one end, perhaps through a read error. The chain joins TRBV20-1 to TRBJ2-7, with 9 nucleotides matching TRBD1. Germline assignment: CDR1 DFQATT and CDR2 SNEGSKA (reference sequence). The CDR3 loop spans 14 amino acids. CDR3 loop: CSARGGGQGHEQYF. The CDR3 DNA reads as TGCAGTGCCAGAGGGGGGGGACAGGGTCACGAGCAGTACTTC.

The V call is TRBV6-1, the J call TRBJ1-4, with D possibly being TRBD1 (5 bases). V lost 6 bases and J 6 bases, leaving 11 bases between the germline ends. Germline assignment: CDR1 MNHNS and CDR2 SASEGT. The CDR3 consists of 13 residues. CDR3 in amino acids: CASRGLGDEKLFF. For the CDR3, the DNA is TGTGCCAGCAGGGGGCTGGGAGATGAAAAACTGTTTTTT.

The rearrangement joins TRBV4-2 to TRBJ2-7, with 13 bases matching TRBD2. From germline, CDR1 is LGHNA and CDR2 YNFKEQ. Losses at the gene ends were 2 bases for V and 4 bases for J; bases not matched to a gene: 5. This CDR3 is built from 16 residues. CDR3 in amino acids: CASSQLGTSGKYEQYF. CDR3 nucleotides: TGTGCCAGCAGCCAACTCGGGACTAGCGGGAAATACGAGCAGTACTTC.

V is TRBV6-6 and J is TRBJ1-5; no definite D call. CDR1 is MNHNY, CDR2 SVGAGI, per germline (reference sequence). The CDR3 consists of 15 residues. Trimming left V 8 bases short and J 7 bases short, with 21 bases between. The CDR3 DNA is TGTGCCAGCTCTCCCACTGCTCTAGCGGGACAGCCCCAGCATTTT. Protein product: CASSPTALAGQPQHF.

This chain links TRBV11-2 with TRBJ2-3, with a tentative D call TRBD2 (6 bases). V shed 2 bases and J shed 2 bases, with 8 bases lying between them. CDR3 length: 14 amino acids. The germline V gene encodes CDR1 SGHAT and CDR2 FQNNGV. The CDR3 region is CASSLLAFTDTQYF. As DNA, the CDR3 is TGTGCCAGCAGCTTACTAGCGTTCACAGATACGCAGTATTTT.

The V call is TRBV5-6, the J call TRBJ2-2; D is unclear. V was cut by 6 bases and J by 0 bases, with 12 bases left in between. Per germline, CDR1 SGHDT and CDR2 YYEEEE. CDR3 length: 15 residues. CDR3 nucleotide sequence: TGTGCCAGCACCCAGTTGACCACGAACACCGGGGAGCTGTTTTTT. Protein: CASTQLTTNTGELFF.

V and J are TRBV9 and TRBJ1-1, with a tentative D call TRBD1 (6 bases). The CDR3 contains 15 residues. The V end lost 3 bases, the J end lost 1 base, and 13 bases lay between the germline ends. The germline V gene has CDR1 SGDLS and CDR2 YYNGEE. The CDR3 region is CASSAKGHPNTEAFF. The CDR3 DNA sequence: TGTGCCAGCAGCGCAAAGGGACACCCGAACACTGAAGCTTTCTTT.

This chain uses TRBV2 with TRBJ1-1; TRBD1 aligns across 8 bases. V was clipped by 8 bases and J by 6 bases; unmatched bases: 8. CDR3 length: 13 residues. Germline CDR1 SNHLY, CDR2 FYNNEI. CDR3 DNA: TGTGCCAGCTCAGGGCCAGGGGGCCCTGAAGCTTTCTTT. Translated, it gives CASSGPGGPEAFF.

The chain links TRBV19 to TRBJ1-1; D unresolved. The CDR3 loop spans 15 amino acids. V lost 5 bases to trimming and J lost 1 base, with 14 bases between them. Germline lookup yields CDR1 LNHDA and CDR2 SQIVND (reference sequence). Here the CDR3 reads CASSLYSRQNTEAFF. In DNA, the CDR3 is TGTGCCAGTAGTCTATACTCCCGGCAGAACACTGAAGCTTTCTTT.

The chain employs TRBV4-1 and TRBJ1-2; possibly TRBD1 for D (5 bases). The V gene lost 0 bases and the J gene lost 3 bases, with 11 bases spanning the gap. Germline assignment: CDR1 MGHRA and CDR2 YSYEKL. This CDR3 is built from 15 residues. The chain's CDR3 is CASSQDTDIDYGYTF. The CDR3 DNA follows: TGCGCCAGCAGCCAAGATACGGACATCGACTATGGCTACACCTTC.

This clonotype showed up just once. The genes are TRBV7-6 and TRBJ2-7; D is perhaps TRBD2 (6 bases). The CDR3 covers 15 residues. Trimming removed 1 base at V and 6 bases at J, with 16 bases between. Germline lookup yields CDR1 SGHVS and CDR2 FNYEAQ. The DNA of the CDR3 is TGTGCCAGCAGCTTAGGCGGCGCGGGACTTGGCGAGCAGTACTTC. Translating gives CASSLGGAGLGEQYF.

The sample holds one count of this clonotype. The rearrangement uses TRBV18 and TRBJ2-2; D assignment may be TRBD1 or TRBD2 (5 bases each). V lost 6 bases and J lost 1, with 12 bases in between. This CDR3 has 15 residues. Per the germline V gene, CDR1 is KGHSH and CDR2 is LQKENI. The CDR3 nucleotides read TGTGCCAGCTCGACCGGGACGAGGAACACCGGGGAGCTGTTTTTT. Its translation: CASSTGTRNTGELFF.

The J gene is TRBJ2-7, the V gene TRBV29-1; 7 nucleotides align to TRBD1. V trimming: 5 bases; J trimming: 7 bases; junction bases outside the gene matches: 8. Germline CDR1 SQVTM, CDR2 ANQGSEA. This CDR3 has 12 amino acids. DNA of the CDR3: TGCAGCGTTCCGGGACAGTACGAGGAGCAGTACTTC. Encoded protein: CSVPGQYEEQYF.

V and J are TRBV6-5 and TRBJ1-3; D is uncertain. Trimming took off 6 bases at V and 3 bases at J, with 15 bases between the two ends. The CDR3 has 15 residues. Germline V gives CDR1 MNHEY, CDR2 SVGAGI. The CDR3 reads CASSRKITGGNTIYF. CDR3 in DNA: TGTGCCAGCAGCCGCAAAATTACCGGTGGAAACACCATATATTTT.

The rearrangement links TRBV19 to TRBJ1-3; a weak D match, TRBD1 (5 bases). CDR3 size: 16 residues. Germline assignment: CDR1 LNHDA and CDR2 SQIVND (reference sequence). Trimming left V 3 bases short and J 0 bases short, with 12 bases between. CDR3 DNA sequence: TGTGCCAGTAGTATCCGGCAGGGCGCCTCTGGAAACACCATATATTTT. This codes for CASSIRQGASGNTIYF. The entire variable domain, with the rest obtained from reference TRBV19 and TRBJ1-3, is as follows: DGGITQSPKYLFRKEGQNVTLSCEQNLNHDAMYWYRQDPGQGLRLIYYSQIVNDFQKGDIAEGYSVSREKKESFPLTVTSAQKNPTAFYLCASSIRQGASGNTIYFGEGSWLTVV.

This chain links TRBV5-1 with TRBJ2-1; no clear D gene. CDR3 length equals 12 residues. Between the trimmed V and J ends, which lost 4 bases and 4 bases, there was a span of 6 bases. CDR1 SGHRS and CDR2 YFSETQ come from the germline V gene. The CDR3 nucleotides are TGCGCCAGCAGCCGGACGTACAATGAGCAGTTCTTC. This encodes CASSRTYNEQFF.

The chain joins TRBV7-8 to TRBJ2-5; 8 positions match TRBD1. The germline CDR1 and CDR2 sequences are SGHVS and FQNEAQ. The CDR3 covers 12 residues. After removal of 7 bases from V and 4 bases from J, the junction contained 2 bases not matched to a gene. CDR3 sequence (DNA): TGTGCCAGCATCGACAGGGGAGAGACCCAGTACTTC. This encodes CASIDRGETQYF.

The chain is built from TRBV5-4 and TRBJ2-3; TRBD1 might be the D (5 bases). V was shortened by 7 bases and J by 1 base, with 13 bases between the two germline ends. CDR3 size: 14 residues. CDR1 SGHNT and CDR2 YYREEE come from the germline V gene (reference sequence). The CDR3 reads CASALQVGTDTQYF. Written as DNA, the CDR3 is TGTGCCAGCGCACTACAGGTTGGCACAGATACGCAGTATTTT. The full variable domain, its missing parts supplied by reference TRBV5-4 and TRBJ2-3, is ETGVTQSPTHLIKTRGQQVTLRCSSQSGHNTVSWYQQALGQGPQFIFQYYREEENGRGNFPPRFSGLQFPNYSSELNVNALELDDSALYLCASALQVGTDTQYFGPGTRLTVL.

The chain employs TRBV7-9 and TRBJ1-1, with D uncertain. This CDR3 comprises 13 residues. V lost 3 bases, J lost 7 bases, and 12 bases lay in between. Germline V gene lookup returns CDR1 SEHNR and CDR2 FQNEAQ (reference sequence). The chain's CDR3 is CASSFSADSEAFF. The CDR3 DNA is TGTGCCAGCAGCTTCAGCGCCGATAGTGAAGCTTTCTTT.

This chain links TRBV19 with TRBJ2-1; D gene uncertain. Germline V lookup: CDR1 LNHDA, CDR2 SQIVND (reference sequence). The CDR3 spans 12 residues. The ends were cut back, 9 bases at V and 1 base at J, with 7 bases in the middle. For the CDR3, the DNA is TGTGCCAGACATCTGTCCTACAATGAGCAGTTCTTC. As protein: CARHLSYNEQFF. The complete variable domain, with remaining parts taken from reference TRBV19 and TRBJ2-1, reads DGGITQSPKYLFRKEGQNVTLSCEQNLNHDAMYWYRQDPGQGLRLIYYSQIVNDFQKGDIAEGYSVSREKKESFPLTVTSAQKNPTAFYLCARHLSYNEQFFGPGTRLTVL.

This CDR3 is CASSGTGGNTEAFF. DNA of the CDR3: TGTGCCAGCAGTGGGACAGGGGGGAACACTGAAGCTTTCTTT. The V call is TRBV5-4, the J call TRBJ1-1, with 11 bases aligning to TRBD1. V trimming: 5 bases; J trimming: 1 base; junction bases outside the gene matches: 1. Germline-derived CDR1 and CDR2 are SGHNT and YYREEE (reference sequence). The CDR3 is made up of 14 amino acids.

The genes are TRBV4-3 and TRBJ2-1; D unresolved. The CDR3 is 17 residues long. The germline V and J ends were trimmed by 0 bases and 0 bases, with 12 bases remaining between them. Germline V gene sequence: CDR1 LGHNA, CDR2 YSLEER. The CDR3 DNA sequence: TGCGCCAGCAGCCAAGAGGCCCCACCGATCTCCTACAATGAGCAGTTCTTC. It is translated as CASSQEAPPISYNEQFF.